The clone carrying this T cell receptor (beta chain) was seen only a few times. Its specificity is unknown. The data originate from a study of cytomegalovirus exposure and HLA in healthy donors. CDR1 MNHEY and CDR2 SVGAGI come from the germline V gene. The CDR3 is made up of 15 amino acids. V shed 5 bases and J 2 bases; nucleotides not matched to a gene: 5. Study results and caveats: Several top significant clusters appeared, in a later analysis, to be linked to common viral pathogens. In an earlier analysis, about 90% or about 30%: the productive usage of most TCR beta V segments. In a later analysis, compared with equally common non-associated chains, HLA-associated beta chains were more expanded.

Amplification used 60 Vbeta primers and 13 Jbeta primers. Sequencing was performed with immunoSEQ multiplex PCR; in TCRdb, only in-frame clones are kept and a portion is missing. Of 100,000 to 150,000 clones listed, about 80% are singletons. This clonotype originated in a boy aged 2 to 9 in good health and CMV-seronegative. The sequenced sample was PBMCs. This sequence joins TRBV6-5 and TRBJ2-7, with TRBD1 identical over 11 bases. The CDR3 DNA is TGTGCCAGCAGTAGGACAGGGGGCGAGGCCTACGAGCAGTACTTC. This translates into CASSRTGGEAYEQYF.